The T cell receptor beta chain described here comes from a study of T cell clusters in autoimmune cytopenias. Study-wide results and limits: TRB repertoire shifts in secondary cytopenia and chronic lymphocytic leukemia mostly reflected lymphoma, not autoimmunity.

Considering frequency, this clonotype is large. Its antigen remains unknown. TRB rearrangements were amplified by touch-down multiplex PCR with mixed TRB-A/B primers. After re-calling the multiplex PCR reads, TCRdb lists one entry per CDR3 protein, DNA absent. Its table lists some 1,500 distinct CDR3 sequences. Approximately 40,000 genome equivalents of blood DNA were amplified for TRB. Germline V lookup: CDR1 LNHDA, CDR2 SQIVND (reference sequence). CDR3 length equals 15 residues. These data were also reused for a study on T cell repertoires in aging, cancer and after chemotherapy. From that report: Six age groups, ranging from 30 or younger to 70 or older, included the donors.

The sample consisted of peripheral blood. The sequence derives from a human donor with chronic lymphocytic leukemia. The chain couples TRBV19 to TRBJ2-2; no DNA is available, so the TRBD2 call from TCRdb remains unchecked. This chain's CDR3 is CASLSRTSWPRELFF.